The next 10 T cell receptor beta chains were all read from a single sample in a study of neurological immune-mediated disorders. MiXCR was run by TCRdb on the 5' RACE reads, yielding one entry per CDR3 protein. Of approximately 87,000 distinct CDR3 sequences detected, around 14% appear once; the ten largest clones hold roughly 6.8%. Sample: PBMCs. The receptors were gathered from a woman aged 45-65 years in good health.

This clonotype appeared many times. This chain links TRBV20-1 with TRBJ1-5; the match to TRBD1 covers 7 bases. V gave up 6 bases and J gave up 4 bases; unmatched junction bases: 21. CDR1 and CDR2 from the germline V gene are DFQATT and SNEGSKA (reference sequence). The CDR3 totals 18 residues. The CDR3 sequence: CSAAPGQRVGVTNQPQHF. CDR3 bases: TGCAGTGCGGCACCGGGACAGAGAGTAGGGGTAACGAATCAGCCCCAGCATTTT.

This clonotype has a count of ten or more. The gene calls are TRBV5-1 and TRBJ2-3; possible D gene TRBD1, 6 bases. CDR3 length: 16 residues. The ends were cut back, 1 base at V and 5 bases at J, with 17 bases in the middle. The V gene's germline CDR1 is SGHRS and CDR2 YFSETQ. The CDR3 loop is CASSLTLAPGVDTQYF. CDR3 bases: TGCGCCAGCAGCTTGACCTTAGCGCCAGGGGTAGATACGCAGTATTTT.

This clonotype was recorded at least ten times. The rearrangement uses TRBV5-1 and TRBJ2-7; D is ambiguous. V was cut by 3 bases and J by 5 bases, with 15 bases left in between. CDR1 and CDR2 (germline): SGHRS, YFSETQ. The CDR3 has 14 amino acids. DNA of the CDR3: TGCGCCAGCAGCTCCGGTGGTGTGGGCCACGAGCAGTACTTC. Its translation: CASSSGGVGHEQYF.

This clonotype came up many times. The chain uses TRBV24-1 and TRBJ2-3, with D possibly TRBD1 on 5 matching bases. In germline, CDR1 is KGHDR, CDR2 SFDVKD. This CDR3 is 14 amino acids long. Trimming took off 4 bases at V and 3 bases at J, with 10 bases between the two ends. This CDR3 is CATSDTRQTDTQYF. The CDR3 DNA sequence: TGTGCCACCAGTGACACCCGACAGACAGATACGCAGTATTTT.

This clonotype turned up a few times. A read error may be the cause here, since a much bigger clone is one base away. The rearrangement uses TRBV24-1 and TRBJ2-7, with no clear D. The CDR3 has 12 residues. The germline gives CDR1 KGHDR, CDR2 SFDVKD. The CDR3 reads CSTSDGYYEQYF. The CDR3 bases are TGTTCCACCAGTGATGGGTACTACGAGCAGTACTTC.

Comments on this clonotype: A read error may be the cause here, since a much bigger clone is one base away. CDR3 amino acids: CTSSRTGGYAYEQYF. The CDR3 DNA sequence: TGTACCAGCAGCCGGACAGGGGGCTACGCCTACGAGCAGTACTTC. This sequence joins TRBV7-3 and TRBJ2-7; 11 bases align to TRBD1. Germline V gene lookup returns CDR1 SGHTA and CDR2 FQGTGA. The length of the CDR3 is 15 residues.

In this sample, this clonotype turned up many times. V and J are TRBV5-5 and TRBJ2-2; maybe TRBD2 (5 bases). This CDR3 is 15 amino acids long. CDR1 and CDR2 (germline): SGHKS, YYEKEE (reference sequence). Between the trimmed V and J ends, which lost 0 bases and 5 bases, there was a span of 11 bases. CDR3 sequence: CASSLASSWTGELFF. CDR3 in DNA: TGTGCCAGCAGCTTGGCCTCTAGCTGGACCGGGGAGCTGTTTTTT.

This clonotype has a count of ten or more. The gene calls are TRBV7-8 and TRBJ2-4; possible D gene TRBD1, 5 bases. This CDR3 has 12 amino acids. Germline-derived CDR1 and CDR2 are SGHVS and FQNEAQ. Trimming pared 5 bases from V and 8 bases from J, leaving 10 bases between. The CDR3 region has the DNA TGTGCCAGCAGCATTAAAGGGGACATTCAGTACTTC. This translates into CASSIKGDIQYF.

At least ten counts were recorded for this clonotype. V gene TRBV7-9 combines with J gene TRBJ1-1; the match to TRBD1 covers 9 bases. Germline CDR1 is SEHNR and CDR2 is FQNEAQ (reference sequence). V dropped 3 bases and J dropped 5; count of bases not matched to a gene: 7. This CDR3 region has 15 residues. The CDR3 DNA reads as TGTGCCAGCAGCTTCTCCGGGACAGGGATGACTGAAGCTTTCTTT. Amino acids: CASSFSGTGMTEAFF. Combining the CDR3 with reference TRBV7-9 and TRBJ1-1 gives the whole variable domain DTGVSQNPRHKITKRGQNVTFRCDPISEHNRLYWYRQTLGQGPEFLTYFQNEAQLEKSRLLSDRFSAERPKGSFSTLEIQRTEQGDSAMYLCASSFSGTGMTEAFFGQGTRLTVV.

Ten or more counts support this clonotype. V and J are TRBV12-3 or TRBV12-4 and TRBJ2-2, with a weak D call TRBD2 (6 bases). Trimming shortened V by 5 bases and J by 5 bases, and 9 bases separated the two germline ends. The CDR3 contains 13 residues. The CDR3 region is CASSGGNTGELFF. As DNA, the CDR3 is TGTGCCAGCAGTGGGGGGAATACCGGGGAGCTGTTTTTT.